This TCR beta chain was obtained from a study of glioma-infiltrating T cells. TCR alpha and beta CDR3 regions were amplified from RNA using iRepertoire nested multiplex PCR. Via MiXCR, TCRdb re-called the multiplex PCR reads, giving one row per CDR3 protein. The top ten hold approximately 14% of the sample, which has roughly 120,000 distinct CDR3 sequences, 23% seen once. The ends lost 5 bases at V and 2 bases at J; junction bases unmatched: 16. This CDR3 is built from 19 residues. The germline V gene has CDR1 DFQATT and CDR2 SNEGSKA (reference sequence). In its sample, this clonotype was seen many times.

The clonotype was recovered from a human donor with low-grade glioma or glioblastoma, undergoing nonglioma brain surgery, or in good health (not recorded which). What was sequenced was glioma tissue, nonneoplastic brain tissue, or PBMCs (not recorded which). V usage is TRBV20-1 and J usage is TRBJ2-3; TRBD2 matches at 13 bases. CDR3 protein: CSAPHLATSGRAHTDTQYF. The CDR3 region has the DNA TGCAGTGCTCCTCACCTTGCAACTAGCGGGAGGGCCCACACAGATACGCAGTATTTT.